The sequence of this T cell receptor beta chain was determined in a study of regulatory T cells in long-lasting Graves disease. As to time point: newly diagnosed GD, antithyroid drugs for less than 3 months. The authors made the TCR library using RNA they extracted from PBMCs. Per the germline V gene, CDR1 is SGHTA and CDR2 is FQGNSA. The CDR3 spans 15 residues. The V end was cut by 4 bases, the J end by 3 bases, with 16 bases between. Assembly of TCR beta libraries relied on iRepertoire HTBI primers together with Arm-PCR of CDR3 regions. TCRdb redid the calling of the multiplex PCR reads with MiXCR, one entry per CDR3 protein. The data show 350,000 to 500,000 distinct CDR3 sequences, with around 17% seen just once and around 10% held by the top ten. This clonotype was observed many times. The same data also contributed to another study, on T cells in Graves' hyperthyroidism and ophthalmopathy.

This clonotype originated in a woman in her 30s with Graves disease. This specimen was peripheral blood mononuclear cells (PBMCs), taken at new diagnosis, from a patient treated with antithyroid drugs. The rearrangement links TRBV7-2 to TRBJ2-7; possibly TRBD2 for D (5 bases). The CDR3 bases are TGTGCCAGCAGCTACTTCTCGGGGTCGGACTACGAGCAGTACTTC. It codes for CASSYFSGSDYEQYF.